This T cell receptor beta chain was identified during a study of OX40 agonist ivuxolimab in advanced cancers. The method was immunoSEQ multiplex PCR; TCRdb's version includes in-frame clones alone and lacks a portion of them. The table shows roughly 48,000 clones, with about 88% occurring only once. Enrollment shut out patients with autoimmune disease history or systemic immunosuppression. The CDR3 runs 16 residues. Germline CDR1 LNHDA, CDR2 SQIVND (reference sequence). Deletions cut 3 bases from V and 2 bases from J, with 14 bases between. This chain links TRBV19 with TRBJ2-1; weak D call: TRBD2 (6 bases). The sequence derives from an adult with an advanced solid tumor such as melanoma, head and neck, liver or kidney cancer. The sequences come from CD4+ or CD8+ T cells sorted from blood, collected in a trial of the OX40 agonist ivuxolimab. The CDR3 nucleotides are TGTGCCAGTAGTATGGCGGGACCCTCGACCTACAATGAGCAGTTCTTC. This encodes CASSMAGPSTYNEQFF. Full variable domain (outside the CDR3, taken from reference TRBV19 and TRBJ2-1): DGGITQSPKYLFRKEGQNVTLSCEQNLNHDAMYWYRQDPGQGLRLIYYSQIVNDFQKGDIAEGYSVSREKKESFPLTVTSAQKNPTAFYLCASSMAGPSTYNEQFFGPGTRLTVL.